These 17 T cell receptor beta chains came from one sample sequenced in a study of blood T cells in healthy people across ages. With a J-beta primer mix and a sample-barcoded 5' primer, a second PCR ran about 6 to 11 cycles. MiXCR was run by TCRdb on the 5' RACE reads, yielding one entry per CDR3 protein. The table has fewer than 1.5 million distinct CDR3 sequences, around 42% seen once. The sample was blood. The receptor source for this set is a woman in her late teens or twenties in good health.

The rearrangement joins TRBV20-1 to TRBJ1-1, with TRBD1 identical over 9 bases. Per the germline V gene, CDR1 is DFQATT and CDR2 is SNEGSKA (reference sequence). The CDR3 length is 13 residues. V shed 6 bases, J shed 4 bases, and the junction held 6 bases outside the gene matches. In nucleotides, the CDR3 is TGCAGTGCGAGGGACAGGGTGGGCACTGAAGCTTTCTTT. Its translation is CSARDRVGTEAFF.

The rearrangement uses TRBV6-5 and TRBJ1-1; 7 positions agree with TRBD1. The germline V gene encodes CDR1 MNHEY and CDR2 SVGAGI. V dropped 0 bases and J dropped 7; count of bases not matched to a gene: 8. CDR3 length equals 15 residues. The DNA for the CDR3 is TGTGCCAGCAGTTACTCGTTCGGGACAGAATTTGAAGCTTTCTTT. Translation gives CASSYSFGTEFEAFF.

The sample holds many counts of this clonotype. The gene calls are TRBV7-2 and TRBJ2-6; 7 nucleotides align to TRBD2. Germline V gives CDR1 SGHTA, CDR2 FQGNSA. V shed 6 bases and J 0 bases; nucleotides not matched to a gene: 8. The CDR3 has 17 residues. Here the CDR3 DNA reads TGTGCCAGCAGGGTTACTAGCGATAGCTCTGGGGCCAACGTCCTGACTTTC. This sequence encodes CASRVTSDSSGANVLTF. Full variable domain (outside the CDR3, taken from reference TRBV7-2 and TRBJ2-6): GAGVSQSPSNKVTEKGKDVELRCDPISGHTALYWYRQSLGQGLEFLIYFQGNSAPDKSGLPSDRFSAERTGGSVSTLTIQRTQQEDSAVYLCASRVTSDSSGANVLTFGAGSRLTVL.

The chain combines TRBV3-1 with TRBJ2-5; TRBD2 is a possible D gene (5 bases). The CDR3 is made up of 15 amino acids. Looked up from germline, CDR1 is LGHDT and CDR2 is YNNKEL (reference sequence). The V and J ends lost 2 bases and 3 bases respectively, with 13 bases between them. CDR3 DNA: TGTGCCAGCAGCCAACGAGGAACCGGGAAAGAGACCCAGTACTTC. This encodes CASSQRGTGKETQYF.

This chain connects TRBV27 to TRBJ2-1; weak D call: TRBD1 (6 bases). Germline-derived CDR1 and CDR2 are MNHEY and SMNVEV (reference sequence). The CDR3 extends over 14 amino acids. Trimming left V 3 bases short and J 10 bases short, with 16 bases between. The CDR3 nucleotides are TGTGCCAGCAGTTTCGAAGGGACATACTACGAGCAGTTCTTC. It encodes CASSFEGTYYEQFF.

The rearrangement joins TRBV20-1 to TRBJ2-7; D possibly corresponds to TRBD2 (5 bases). This CDR3 contains 11 residues. V lost 4 bases and J 12 bases, leaving 16 bases between the germline ends. Per the germline V gene, CDR1 is DFQATT and CDR2 is SNEGSKA (reference sequence). Written as DNA, the CDR3 is TGCAGTGCTATGTTATTGACTATCCCGTACTTC. The encoded protein is CSAMLLTIPYF.

This clonotype showed up just once. A read error is possible here, since a much larger clone lies one base away. The J gene is TRBJ2-3, the V gene TRBV7-2, with 7 bases that match TRBD2. CDR1 and CDR2 from the germline V gene are SGHTA and FQGNSA. This CDR3 spans 13 amino acids. CDR3 protein: CASSLRLADTRYF. The CDR3 nucleotides read TGTGCCAGCAGCCTCCGACTAGCTGATACGCGGTATTTT.

The chain recombines TRBV6-2 or TRBV6-3 with TRBJ1-6; 8 nucleotides agree with TRBD1. With V trimmed by 7 bases and J by 7 bases, 9 bases remained unmatched. Germline CDR1 and CDR2: MNHEY and SVGEGT. This CDR3 is built from 15 residues. The DNA of the CDR3 is TGTGCCAGCACCTCGACAGGGGCGGGAAATTCACCCCTCCACTTT. Its translation: CASTSTGAGNSPLHF.

In its sample, this clonotype was seen a few times. The chain joins TRBV4-1 to TRBJ2-3, with TRBD1 as a possible D gene (5 bases). The V end lost 11 bases, the J end lost 6 bases, and 21 bases lay between the germline ends. The germline gives CDR1 MGHRA, CDR2 YSYEKL. This CDR3 is 14 amino acids long. CDR3 region: CASKRVGPDDTQYF. Here the CDR3 DNA reads TGCGCCTCCAAACGGGTGGGGCCCGACGATACGCAGTATTTT.

The chain uses TRBV2 and TRBJ2-3; unclear D gene. The CDR3 spans 15 residues. CDR1 is SNHLY and CDR2 is FYNNEI in the germline V gene. The V end lost 5 bases, the J end lost 0 bases, and 12 bases lay between the germline ends. In nucleotides, the CDR3 is TGTGCCAGCAGTCCCGACGCGGTTAGCACAGATACGCAGTATTTT. Its protein is CASSPDAVSTDTQYF.

The chain is built from TRBV2 and TRBJ2-1; 7 bases line up with TRBD2. Germline V gives CDR1 SNHLY, CDR2 FYNNEI. V shed 5 bases, J shed 2 bases, and the junction held 6 bases outside the gene matches. This CDR3 contains 15 residues. DNA of the CDR3: TGTGCCAGCAGTCGGCGGGAGAGTCCCTACAATGAGCAGTTCTTC. This encodes CASSRRESPYNEQFF.

The CDR3 region is CASSSAGTRVIDEQFF. The CDR3 DNA sequence: TGCGCCAGCAGTTCGGCCGGCACAAGGGTAATTGATGAGCAGTTCTTC. The chain combines TRBV5-1 with TRBJ2-1; D call uncertain. The CDR3 consists of 16 residues. Germline V gene sequence: CDR1 SGHRS, CDR2 YFSETQ. Trimming shortened V by 5 bases and J by 8 bases, and 23 bases separated the two germline ends.

This clonotype was observed a few times. This chain links TRBV7-2 with TRBJ1-1; 8 nucleotides agree with TRBD1. Losses at the gene ends were 4 bases for V and 10 bases for J; bases not matched to a gene: 5. There are 12 residues in the CDR3. CDR1 and CDR2 from the germline V gene are SGHTA and FQGNSA. The CDR3, as DNA: TGTGCCAGCAGCTCGGACAGGGCACGAGCTTTCTTT. Its translation: CASSSDRARAFF.

The table lists this clonotype with many counts. This chain links TRBV7-9 with TRBJ2-1; D remains ambiguous. Trimming pared 5 bases from V and 4 bases from J, leaving 9 bases between. CDR3 length: 13 residues. Germline V CDR1 and CDR2: SEHNR, FQNEAQ (reference sequence). CDR3 sequence: CASSGLPYNEQFF. Here the CDR3 DNA reads TGTGCCAGCAGCGGGCTCCCATACAATGAGCAGTTCTTC.

This clonotype was observed a few times. CDR3 bases: TGTGCCAGCACTACAGTCTCCTACGAGCAGTACTTC. It is translated as CASTTVSYEQYF. The chain carries TRBV6-1 and TRBJ2-7; D unclear. The V end lost 7 bases, the J end lost 0 bases, and 7 bases lay between the germline ends. Germline V gene sequence: CDR1 MNHNS, CDR2 SASEGT. The CDR3 runs 12 residues.

The chain has TRBV6-6 and TRBJ1-6; maybe TRBD1 (5 bases). Germline-derived CDR1 and CDR2 are MNHNY and SVGAGI (reference sequence). The CDR3 has 17 residues. V shed 0 bases and J shed 3 bases, with 12 bases lying between them. CDR3 DNA sequence: TGTGCCAGCAGTTACTCGGGGGAAACAATCTATAATTCACCCCTCCACTTT. As protein: CASSYSGETIYNSPLHF.

The rearrangement links TRBV6-1 to TRBJ2-1, with 7 bases lining up with TRBD2. J gave up 15 bases and V 0 bases, and 11 bases lay outside the gene matches. This CDR3 is built from 14 residues. Germline CDR1 is MNHNS and CDR2 is SASEGT. CDR3 in DNA: TGTGCCAGCAGTGAAGCCCTTGGGAGGGCCGACCTGTTCTTC. This translates into CASSEALGRADLFF.